Each of the 26 T cell receptor beta chains below was sequenced from the same sample in a study of control samples from healthy donors and cancer patients. The data were produced by immunoSEQ multiplex PCR, yet TCRdb's version contains in-frame clones alone and is incomplete. The table has fewer than 250,000 clones, 90% to 95% seen once. Sequenced: blood. The receptors come from a man aged 25 to 40 in good health.

V and J are TRBV7-6 and TRBJ1-5; no clear D. Per germline, CDR1 SGHVS and CDR2 FNYEAQ. The CDR3 runs to 14 residues. V shed 2 bases and J shed 4 bases, with 9 bases lying between them. CDR3 nucleotides: TGTGCCAGCAGCTTAACGACCGTAAATCAGCCCCAGCATTTT. This translates into CASSLTTVNQPQHF.

The CDR3 reads CASTRGSTDTQYF. The CDR3 bases are TGTGCCAGCACGCGGGGGAGCACAGATACGCAGTATTTT. This chain connects TRBV6-5 to TRBJ2-3; 7 bases fit TRBD2. The trim removed 7 bases at V and 0 bases at J, leaving 1 base unmatched. The length of the CDR3 is 13 residues. Germline V gene data show CDR1 as MNHEY and CDR2 as SVGAGI.

This chain links TRBV27 with TRBJ1-2; TRBD1 is a possible D gene (5 bases). The CDR3 is made up of 15 amino acids. Trimming shortened V by 2 bases and J by 4 bases, and 14 bases separated the two germline ends. Germline CDR1 reads MNHEY; CDR2 reads SMNVEV (reference sequence). This CDR3 reads CASSLNLGTPYGYTF. CDR3 DNA sequence: TGTGCCAGCAGTTTAAATTTAGGGACCCCCTATGGCTACACCTTC.

The CDR3, as DNA: TGTGCCAGCAGCTTAGAAGGGGGGAGCTCTGGAAACACCATATATTTT. Encoded protein: CASSLEGGSSGNTIYF. The V gene is TRBV11-2, the J gene TRBJ1-3; possible D gene TRBD1, 6 bases. V was cut by 0 bases and J by 0 bases, with 9 bases left in between. Per the germline V gene, CDR1 is SGHAT and CDR2 is FQNNGV. The CDR3 covers 16 residues.

J is TRBJ2-5 and V is TRBV11-2, with D hard to call. Trimming pared 2 bases from V and 3 bases from J, leaving 22 bases between. In germline, CDR1 is SGHAT, CDR2 FQNNGV. The CDR3 runs 18 residues. CDR3 in amino acids: CASSLRVRRQSGKETQYF. The DNA for the CDR3 is TGTGCCAGCAGCTTAAGAGTTCGAAGGCAGTCTGGCAAAGAGACCCAGTACTTC.

The chain employs TRBV12-5 and TRBJ1-4; 9 bases match TRBD1. CDR3 length: 15 residues. V trimming: 3 bases; J trimming: 3 bases; junction bases outside the gene matches: 2. Germline V gene data show CDR1 as LGHNT and CDR2 as FRNRAP. The CDR3 coding sequence is TGTGCTAGTGGTTTAGGGACAGGGCCTAATGAAAAACTGTTTTTT. It specifies CASGLGTGPNEKLFF.

The CDR3 sequence is CASSELGMYGYTF. For the CDR3, the DNA is TGCGCCAGCAGTGAGTTGGGGATGTATGGCTACACCTTC. The V and J genes are TRBV10-2 and TRBJ1-2; the D is unclear. The CDR3 spans 13 residues. Trimming shortened V by 1 base and J by 5 bases, and 8 bases separated the two germline ends. In germline, CDR1 is WSHSY, CDR2 SAAADI.

The chain recombines TRBV11-3 with TRBJ1-1; D remains ambiguous. V lost 5 bases, J lost 3 bases, and 22 bases lay in between. The CDR3 contains 17 residues. Looked up from germline, CDR1 is SGHNT and CDR2 is YENEEA. The CDR3 nucleotides read TGTGCCAGCAGCCCCGGAGAGGTTGTGGGTCTAGACACTGAAGCTTTCTTT. Its translation is CASSPGEVVGLDTEAFF. Together with reference TRBV11-3 and TRBJ1-1, the CDR3 gives the full variable domain: EAGVVQSPRYKIIEKKQPVAFWCNPISGHNTLYWYLQNLGQGPELLIRYENEEAVDDSQLPKDRFSAERLKGVDSTLKIQPAELGDSAVYLCASSPGEVVGLDTEAFFGQGTRLTVV.

This CDR3 is CAISESTANEKLFF. CDR3 in DNA: TGTGCCATCAGTGAGTCGACAGCAAATGAAAAACTGTTTTTT. V and J are TRBV10-3 and TRBJ1-4; D might be TRBD1 (5 bases). Germline V gene sequence: CDR1 ENHRY, CDR2 SYGVKD. CDR3 size: 14 residues. V dropped 0 bases and J dropped 5 bases, with 7 bases sitting between them.

The chain combines TRBV6-5 with TRBJ2-1; 11 bases align to TRBD2. The CDR3 consists of 15 residues. The germline gives CDR1 MNHEY, CDR2 SVGAGI. The ends lost 6 bases at V and 6 bases at J; junction bases unmatched: 7. The chain's CDR3 is CASSYSGGAVNEQFF. CDR3 DNA sequence: TGTGCCAGCAGCTATAGCGGGGGGGCCGTCAATGAGCAGTTCTTC.

This chain links TRBV7-9 with TRBJ2-7, with D uncertain. This CDR3 has 12 residues. V was trimmed by 1 base and J by 6 bases, leaving 7 bases between them. CDR1 is SEHNR and CDR2 is FQNEAQ in the germline V gene (reference sequence). The CDR3, as DNA: TGTGCCAGCAGCTTAGTGTTGGGCGAGCAGTACTTC. Its protein is CASSLVLGEQYF.

This chain's CDR3 is CASSSSDRVGAFF. In nucleotides, the CDR3 is TGCGCCAGCAGCTCGTCAGACAGGGTCGGAGCTTTCTTT. The chain carries TRBV5-1 and TRBJ1-1; 7 positions match TRBD1. The CDR3 runs to 13 residues. The V segment lost 3 bases and the J segment 10 bases; nucleotides outside the gene matches: 9. CDR1 is SGHRS, CDR2 YFSETQ, per germline.

This chain connects TRBV5-1 to TRBJ2-2; 8 bases are a match to TRBD2. The CDR3 is 15 amino acids. Germline V gene sequence: CDR1 SGHRS, CDR2 YFSETQ. Trimming took 7 bases from V and 6 from J; bases not matched to a gene: 11. This CDR3 is CASGPPPGGAGELFF. The CDR3 DNA reads TGCGCCAGCGGCCCTCCCCCCGGGGGGGCCGGGGAGCTGTTTTTT.

The genes are TRBV5-1 and TRBJ1-1; D ambiguous. Looked up from germline, CDR1 is SGHRS and CDR2 is YFSETQ. The CDR3 has 11 amino acids. V was trimmed by 0 bases and J by 11 bases, leaving 8 bases between them. The CDR3 region has the DNA TGCGCCAGCAGCTTGGATGGTGGGGCTTTCTTT. Its translation: CASSLDGGAFF. Complete variable domain (other parts from reference TRBV5-1 and TRBJ1-1): KAGVTQTPRYLIKTRGQQVTLSCSPISGHRSVSWYQQTPGQGLQFLFEYFSETQRNKGNFPGRFSGRQFSNSRSEMNVSTLELGDSALYLCASSLDGGAFFGQGTRLTVV.

The chain combines TRBV11-2 with TRBJ2-4; no clear D. This CDR3 region has 14 residues. V was pared by 6 bases and J by 4 bases, with 13 bases between. Germline values: CDR1 SGHAT, CDR2 FQNNGV. The CDR3 loop reads CASRAIGRKNIQYF. For the CDR3, the DNA is TGTGCCAGCAGAGCTATCGGACGGAAAAACATTCAGTACTTC. Supplemented by reference TRBV11-2 and TRBJ2-4, the full variable domain reads EAGVAQSPRYKIIEKRQSVAFWCNPISGHATLYWYQQILGQGPKLLIQFQNNGVVDDSQLPKDRFSAERLKGVDSTLKIQPAKLEDSAVYLCASRAIGRKNIQYFGAGTRLSVL.

The chain recombines TRBV2 with TRBJ1-6; D possibly corresponds to TRBD1 (5 bases). The V and J ends lost 2 bases and 4 bases respectively, with 12 bases between them. Germline CDR1 SNHLY, CDR2 FYNNEI. There are 16 residues in the CDR3. The CDR3 DNA reads TGTGCCAGCAGTGAATGGGGGACCGATTATAATTCACCCCTCCACTTT. It translates to CASSEWGTDYNSPLHF. Supplemented by reference TRBV2 and TRBJ1-6, the full variable domain reads EPEVTQTPSHQVTQMGQEVILRCVPISNHLYFYWYRQILGQKVEFLVSFYNNEISEKSEIFDDQFSVERPDGSNFTLKIRSTKLEDSAMYFCASSEWGTDYNSPLHFGNGTRLTVT.

CDR3: CASSFDRATVLNSPLHF. CDR3 DNA sequence: TGTGCCAGCAGTTTCGACAGAGCAACCGTTCTCAATTCACCCCTCCACTTT. The chain links TRBV27 to TRBJ1-6; tentatively, D is TRBD1 (5 bases). The CDR3 covers 17 residues. Trimming stripped 3 bases from V and 7 bases from J, with 19 bases between. In germline, CDR1 is MNHEY, CDR2 SMNVEV (reference sequence).

The chain uses TRBV30 and TRBJ2-1; D is ambiguous. CDR1 is GTSNPN, CDR2 SVGIG, per germline (reference sequence). The V end was cut by 3 bases, the J end by 8 bases, with 11 bases between. This CDR3 has 12 residues. The CDR3 is CAWSPSWDEQFF. Here the CDR3 DNA reads TGTGCCTGGAGCCCGAGTTGGGATGAGCAGTTCTTC.

The J gene is TRBJ2-3, the V gene TRBV2, with D tentatively TRBD2 (6 bases). V lost 6 bases, J lost 4 bases, and 11 bases lay in between. The germline gives CDR1 SNHLY, CDR2 FYNNEI. This CDR3 is 13 amino acids long. The CDR3 reads CASRTWGADTQYF. In DNA, the CDR3 is TGTGCCAGCAGAACCTGGGGGGCAGATACGCAGTATTTT.

The rearrangement joins TRBV7-9 to TRBJ2-1; D is ambiguous. Trimming shortened V by 1 base and J by 7 bases, and 8 bases separated the two germline ends. The length of the CDR3 is 13 residues. CDR1 and CDR2 (germline): SEHNR, FQNEAQ (reference sequence). The CDR3 region has the DNA TGTGCCAGCAGCTTAGTGGCGTGGAATGAGCAGTTCTTC. Its protein product is CASSLVAWNEQFF.

V usage is TRBV6-5 and J usage is TRBJ1-4, with 10 bases aligning to TRBD1. The junction had 3 bases not matched to a gene; V was cut back by 3 bases and J by 5 bases. The CDR3 consists of 15 residues. CDR1 and CDR2 (germline): MNHEY, SVGAGI. The CDR3 region has the DNA TGTGCCAGCAGTTATCTGGACAGGGGGAATGAAAAACTGTTTTTT. As protein: CASSYLDRGNEKLFF.

The V call is TRBV7-2, the J call TRBJ1-2; 8 bases map to TRBD1. The V segment lost 5 bases and the J segment 5 bases; nucleotides outside the gene matches: 10. Germline V CDR1 and CDR2: SGHTA, FQGNSA. There are 15 residues in the CDR3. CDR3 protein: CASSPRGTGGYGYTF. The CDR3 DNA reads TGTGCCAGCAGCCCCCGAGGGACAGGAGGGTATGGCTACACCTTC.

This rearrangement joins TRBV11-2 to TRBJ1-5, with TRBD1 as a possible D gene (6 bases). V lost 1 base and J 5 bases, leaving 6 bases between the germline ends. Germline CDR1 and CDR2: SGHAT and FQNNGV. This CDR3 is built from 13 residues. This CDR3 reads CASSLGQDQPQHF. The CDR3 DNA reads as TGTGCCAGCAGCTTAGGACAGGATCAGCCCCAGCATTTT.

The V gene is TRBV7-9, the J gene TRBJ2-6, with TRBD1 matching 9 bases. The CDR3 totals 17 residues. Germline values: CDR1 SEHNR, CDR2 FQNEAQ (reference sequence). J was trimmed by 2 bases and V by 5 bases; bases with no gene match: 7. CDR3 in DNA: TGTGCCAGCAGCCCCGGGACAGGGTCTACTGGGGCCAACGTCCTGACTTTC. This encodes CASSPGTGSTGANVLTF.

As DNA, the CDR3 is TGTGCCTGGAGCCTGACGGGCCGCGAAAAACTGTTTTTT. Translating gives CAWSLTGREKLFF. V usage is TRBV30 and J usage is TRBJ1-4; D uncertain. The ends were cut back, 3 bases at V and 8 bases at J, with 13 bases in the middle. This CDR3 region has 13 residues. From germline, CDR1 is GTSNPN and CDR2 SVGIG (reference sequence).

V gene TRBV30 combines with J gene TRBJ2-1; 7 bases map to TRBD2. Trimming at V came to 0 bases and at J to 6 bases, leaving 2 bases not matched to a gene. The CDR3 length is 13 residues. Germline assignment: CDR1 GTSNPN and CDR2 SVGIG (reference sequence). The CDR3 protein is CAWSVPGGNEQFF. In DNA form, the CDR3 reads TGTGCCTGGAGTGTACCGGGGGGCAATGAGCAGTTCTTC.